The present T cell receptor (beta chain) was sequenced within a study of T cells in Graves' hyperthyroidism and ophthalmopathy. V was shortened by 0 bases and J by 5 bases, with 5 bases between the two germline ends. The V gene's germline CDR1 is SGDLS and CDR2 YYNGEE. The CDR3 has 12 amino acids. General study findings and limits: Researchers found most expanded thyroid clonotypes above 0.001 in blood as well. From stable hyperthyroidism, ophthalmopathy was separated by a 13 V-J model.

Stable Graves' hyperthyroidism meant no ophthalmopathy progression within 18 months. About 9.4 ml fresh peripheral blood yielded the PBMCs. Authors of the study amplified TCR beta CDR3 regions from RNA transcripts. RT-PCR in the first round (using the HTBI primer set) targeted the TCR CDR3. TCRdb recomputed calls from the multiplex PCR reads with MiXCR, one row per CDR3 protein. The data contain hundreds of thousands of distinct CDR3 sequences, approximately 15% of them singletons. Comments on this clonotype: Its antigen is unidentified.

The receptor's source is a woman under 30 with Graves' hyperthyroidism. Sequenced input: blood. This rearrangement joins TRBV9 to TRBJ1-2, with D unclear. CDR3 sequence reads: CASSVDRYGYTF. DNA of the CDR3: TGTGCCAGCAGCGTAGACAGATATGGCTACACCTTC.